Following are 26 T cell receptor beta chains from one sample sequenced in a study of CD8 T cells in ankylosing spondylitis. Study results and limitations: Roughly 8 highly homologous variants made up a TCR beta motif, and this motif appeared characteristic of ankylosing spondylitis blood.

No antigen has been assigned to these receptors. Via MiXCR, TCRdb re-called the 5' RACE reads, giving one row per CDR3 protein. Altogether under 250,000 distinct CDR3 sequences are present, around 6.6% being singletons, with the ten largest covering approximately 15%. Material for sequencing was blood, either unsorted or a sorted T cell fraction (not recorded which). These receptors came from a male donor with ankylosing spondylitis.

This clonotype occurred many times. The rearrangement links TRBV29-1 to TRBJ1-2; unclear D gene. The germline V gene has CDR1 SQVTM and CDR2 ANQGSEA. V lost 0 bases to trimming and J lost 8 bases, with 16 bases between them. There are 14 residues in the CDR3. CDR3 in DNA: TGCAGCGTTGAAGATAGAGGGCCCAAAGGGGGCTACACCTTC. Translated, it gives CSVEDRGPKGGYTF.

This chain uses TRBV7-9 with TRBJ2-5; D gene unclear. Germline CDR1 reads SEHNR; CDR2 reads FQNEAQ (reference sequence). This CDR3 spans 14 amino acids. V lost 5 bases to trimming and J lost 2 bases, with 12 bases between them. The CDR3 DNA reads as TGTGCCAGCAGCCTAACAATGGGGCAAGAGACCCAGTACTTC. It yields the protein CASSLTMGQETQYF.

This clonotype appeared many times. This chain connects TRBV5-1 to TRBJ2-5, with TRBD2 matching over 7 bases. This CDR3 contains 15 residues. Germline V gives CDR1 SGHRS, CDR2 YFSETQ. V was clipped by 0 bases and J by 5 bases; unmatched bases: 7. This CDR3 is CASSLGGGVHETQYF. Here the CDR3 DNA reads TGCGCCAGCAGCTTGGGGGGGGGAGTGCACGAGACCCAGTACTTC.

As to this clonotype: This may stem from a read error, because a much larger clone lies one nucleotide away. The rearrangement links TRBV5-1 to TRBJ2-3; D remains ambiguous. CDR3 length: 16 residues. Germline V gene data show CDR1 as SGHRS and CDR2 as YFSETQ. Trimming pared 2 bases from V and 0 bases from J, leaving 13 bases between. CDR3 sequence (DNA): TGCGCCAGCAGCTTTCTGGCAACTTTTAGCACAGATACGCAGTATTTT. Encoded protein: CASSFLATFSTDTQYF.

The sample holds many counts of this clonotype. The rearrangement links TRBV5-1 to TRBJ2-3, with a weak D call TRBD2 (6 bases). This CDR3 contains 15 residues. The germline gives CDR1 SGHRS, CDR2 YFSETQ. The ends were cut back, 0 bases at V and 5 bases at J, with 13 bases in the middle. In nucleotides, the CDR3 is TGCGCCAGCAGCTTGGAACTAGCTTTGAAAGATACGCAGTATTTT. Translation gives CASSLELALKDTQYF. Supplemented by reference TRBV5-1 and TRBJ2-3, the full variable domain reads KAGVTQTPRYLIKTRGQQVTLSCSPISGHRSVSWYQQTPGQGLQFLFEYFSETQRNKGNFPGRFSGRQFSNSRSEMNVSTLELGDSALYLCASSLELALKDTQYFGPGTRLTVL.

This clonotype was seen ten or more times. The chain recombines TRBV12-3 or TRBV12-4 with TRBJ1-1; D gene uncertain. The V end lost 3 bases, the J end lost 6 bases, and 8 bases lay between the germline ends. CDR3 length: 12 residues. The DNA for the CDR3 is TGTGCCAGCAGTTTCGGGGTCGCTGAAGCTTTCTTT. It yields the protein CASSFGVAEAFF.

CDR3 sequence reads: CASSVRRADTQYF. In DNA, the CDR3 is TGTGCCAGCAGTGTTCGACGTGCAGATACGCAGTATTTT. The chain recombines TRBV25-1 with TRBJ2-3; D gene unclear. The CDR3 sequence is 13 residues long. The germline CDR1 and CDR2 sequences are MGHDK and SYGVNS. V lost 4 bases and J 4 bases, leaving 9 bases between the germline ends.

This clonotype was seen ten or more times. The chain couples TRBV27 to TRBJ1-2; D is unresolved. V was pared by 6 bases and J by 4 bases, with 18 bases between. From germline, CDR1 is MNHEY and CDR2 SMNVEV (reference sequence). The CDR3 loop spans 15 amino acids. Written as DNA, the CDR3 is TGTGCCAGCAGCCTGGACCCCTCATTACCCTATGGCTACACCTTC. Amino acids: CASSLDPSLPYGYTF.

At least ten counts were recorded for this clonotype. V usage is TRBV9 and J usage is TRBJ2-2, with D possibly being TRBD2 (6 bases). Germline-derived CDR1 and CDR2 are SGDLS and YYNGEE. V was pared by 6 bases and J by 2 bases, with 17 bases between. The CDR3 consists of 16 residues. The CDR3: CASTTFGGANTGELFF. CDR3 nucleotide sequence: TGTGCCAGCACGACCTTCGGCGGGGCCAACACCGGGGAGCTGTTTTTT.

This clonotype appeared many times. V and J are TRBV4-3 and TRBJ2-7; D not certain. This CDR3 has 13 residues. Trimming pared 1 base from V and 0 bases from J, leaving 4 bases between. CDR1 is LGHNA and CDR2 is YSLEER in the germline V gene. The CDR3 coding sequence is TGCGCCAGCAGCCAAGCAATCTCCTACGAGCAGTACTTC. This sequence encodes CASSQAISYEQYF.

This clonotype came up once. CDR3 DNA sequence: TGTGCCAGCAGAGGGGAGCAGGGCCGCACAGATACGCAGTATTTT. It yields the protein CASRGEQGRTDTQYF. The chain joins TRBV6-1 to TRBJ2-3; possibly TRBD1 or TRBD2 for D (5 bases each). Trimming removed 6 bases at V and 1 base at J, with 14 bases between. Germline loops: CDR1 MNHNS, CDR2 SASEGT. The CDR3 consists of 15 residues.

The chain is built from TRBV7-8 and TRBJ2-2, with no clear D. The CDR3 extends over 16 amino acids. Per the germline V gene, CDR1 is SGHVS and CDR2 is FQNEAQ. V shed 5 bases and J shed 0 bases, with 13 bases lying between them. For the CDR3, the DNA is TGTGCCAGCAGCCTTCGACTGGGTACGAACACCGGGGAGCTGTTTTTT. Protein sequence: CASSLRLGTNTGELFF.

This clonotype was counted ten times or more. The CDR3 region is CASSLRTSRDEQFF. CDR3 in DNA: TGTGCCAGCAGTTTAAGGACTAGTCGGGATGAGCAGTTCTTC. This sequence joins TRBV27 and TRBJ2-1; 7 positions match TRBD2. CDR1 MNHEY and CDR2 SMNVEV come from the germline V gene (reference sequence). V lost 2 bases and J lost 8; bases outside the gene matches: 6. The CDR3 spans 14 residues.

The rearrangement joins TRBV6-1 to TRBJ1-1; 10 nucleotides agree with TRBD1. After removal of 6 bases from V and 0 bases from J, the junction contained 13 bases not matched to a gene. Per germline, CDR1 MNHNS and CDR2 SASEGT. CDR3 length: 18 amino acids. CDR3 coding DNA: TGTGCCAGCAGAAAACAGACAGGGGGCGCCGCCGTGAACACTGAAGCTTTCTTT. Amino acid sequence: CASRKQTGGAAVNTEAFF.

In this sample, this clonotype turned up many times. The rearrangement links TRBV7-9 to TRBJ2-5, with 7 positions matching TRBD1. Germline CDR1 SEHNR, CDR2 FQNEAQ (reference sequence). Trimming removed 6 bases from V and 4 bases from J; junction bases left unmatched: 8. This CDR3 is built from 14 residues. The CDR3 DNA reads as TGTGCCAGCAGGGAGACAGGGAGAGGAGAGACCCAGTACTTC. Protein product: CASRETGRGETQYF.

This clonotype has ten or more counts. CDR3 protein: CAISLLPVSSYNEQFF. The DNA of the CDR3 is TGTGCCATCAGCCTTTTACCTGTCAGCTCCTACAATGAGCAGTTCTTC. This chain joins TRBV10-3 and TRBJ2-1, with D unclear. The CDR3 runs 16 residues. Trimming shortened V by 6 bases and J by 0 bases, and 15 bases separated the two germline ends. Germline CDR1 ENHRY, CDR2 SYGVKD.

Ten or more counts support this clonotype. The CDR3 here is CASSSTQRLEAFF. The CDR3 nucleotides read TGTGCCAGCAGCTCTACCCAGCGACTCGAAGCTTTCTTT. The V gene is TRBV7-8, the J gene TRBJ1-1; D uncertain. Germline CDR1 is SGHVS and CDR2 is FQNEAQ. This CDR3 spans 13 amino acids. Trimming took off 4 bases at V and 8 bases at J, with 14 bases between the two ends.

This clonotype was recorded at least ten times. This sequence joins TRBV7-9 and TRBJ2-7, with D perhaps given as TRBD1 or TRBD2 (5 bases each). The CDR3 spans 14 residues. Germline lookup yields CDR1 SEHNR and CDR2 FQNEAQ (reference sequence). The V and J ends lost 1 base and 6 bases respectively, with 13 bases between them. The CDR3 bases are TGTGCCAGCAGCTTAGGTGGGGTGGGACGCGAGCAGTACTTC. Translating gives CASSLGGVGREQYF.

This clonotype was picked up many times. The chain has TRBV6-2 or TRBV6-3 and TRBJ2-7, with 9 bases matching TRBD1. The CDR3 runs to 14 residues. The V gene end was trimmed by 4 bases and the J gene end by 5 bases; junction bases not matched to a gene: 6. The germline V gene encodes CDR1 MNHEY and CDR2 SVGEGT. CDR3 nucleotide sequence: TGTGCCAGCAGTTTCCGGGACAGGGTCAACGAGCAGTACTTC. It yields the protein CASSFRDRVNEQYF.

This clonotype occurred many times. The chain employs TRBV7-8 and TRBJ2-5; no reliable D call. With 4 bases removed from V and 1 base from J, the gap between germline ends came to 7 bases. This CDR3 spans 13 amino acids. Germline CDR1 SGHVS, CDR2 FQNEAQ. CDR3 region: CASSSSPQETQYF. CDR3 DNA: TGTGCCAGCAGCTCAAGCCCCCAAGAGACCCAGTACTTC.

This clonotype was found a few times. The chain combines TRBV7-9 with TRBJ2-7; possibly TRBD1 for D (5 bases). Germline assignment: CDR1 SEHNR and CDR2 FQNEAQ (reference sequence). V lost 4 bases and J lost 0, with 10 bases in between. CDR3 length: 14 amino acids. The CDR3 DNA follows: TGTGCCAGCAGCTATACAGACAGCTCCTACGAGCAGTACTTC. Translation gives CASSYTDSSYEQYF.

The sample holds many counts of this clonotype. The genes are TRBV10-3 and TRBJ2-7; D is unclear. Germline CDR1 reads ENHRY; CDR2 reads SYGVKD. The V end lost 3 bases, the J end lost 6 bases, and 3 bases lay between the germline ends. The CDR3 consists of 10 residues. CDR3 bases: TGTGCCATCAGTGATGGCGAGCAGTACTTC. It codes for CAISDGEQYF.

This clonotype came up a few times. This sequence joins TRBV12-3 or TRBV12-4 and TRBJ2-1; D is unclear. Trimming pared 4 bases from V and 8 bases from J, leaving 15 bases between. The CDR3 has 14 amino acids. This chain's CDR3 is CASSSPRHRDEQFF. CDR3 sequence (DNA): TGTGCCAGCAGTTCCCCCAGGCATAGGGATGAGCAGTTCTTC.

This clonotype was observed many times. The V gene is TRBV25-1, the J gene TRBJ1-1; D might be TRBD1 (6 bases). From germline, CDR1 is MGHDK and CDR2 SYGVNS. Trimming removed 3 bases at V and 6 bases at J, with 14 bases between. The CDR3 runs to 14 residues. The CDR3 coding sequence is TGTGCCAGCAGTGATTACAGGGTTGAAGCTGAAGCTTTCTTT. Protein sequence: CASSDYRVEAEAFF.

J is TRBJ2-7 and V is TRBV7-9, with D possibly being TRBD1 (6 bases). The CDR3 contains 14 residues. V was shortened by 5 bases and J by 2 bases, with 13 bases between the two germline ends. Germline CDR1 is SEHNR and CDR2 is FQNEAQ (reference sequence). For the CDR3, the DNA is TGTGCCAGCAGCCCTGGACAGCGCGCCTACGAGCAGTACTTC. It yields the protein CASSPGQRAYEQYF.

This clonotype was detected ten times or more. In DNA, the CDR3 is TGTGCCAGCAGCTTAGCGGTGTCAGCCTACGAGCAGTACTTC. Its protein is CASSLAVSAYEQYF. The genes are TRBV7-8 and TRBJ2-7; D gene ambiguous. V dropped 0 bases and J dropped 2 bases, with 8 bases sitting between them. Germline assignment: CDR1 SGHVS and CDR2 FQNEAQ. The CDR3 has 14 residues.